Listed below are T cell receptor beta chains from one sample, sequenced in a study of T cells in Graves' hyperthyroidism and ophthalmopathy. TCRdb redid the calling of the multiplex PCR reads with MiXCR, one entry per CDR3 protein. The table has some 700,000 distinct CDR3 sequences, 15% to 20% seen once; the top ten hold roughly 15%. Sequencing was performed on blood. These receptors were taken from a man between 45 and 60 years old with Graves' hyperthyroidism. Both conserved end residues are part of each CDR3. Each record gives: J gene, clone size, V gene, D gene, CDR3 length, CDR3 DNA, CDR3 protein. A D gene is named only where the DNA matches it firmly. Not every row has a clone size; where given, it reads once, few, many or a size class.

j_call: TRBJ1-2; clone_size: many; v_call: TRBV7-9; d_call: .; cdr3_length: 17; cdr3_nt: TGTGCCAGCAGCTTAAGACTTAGAGCAGGGGAGACCGATGGCTACACCTTC; cdr3_aa: CASSLRLRAGETDGYTF
j_call: TRBJ2-1; clone_size: .; v_call: TRBV19; d_call: .; cdr3_length: 13; cdr3_nt: TGTGCCAGTAGGGGTCAGGCATACAATGAGCAGTTCTTC; cdr3_aa: CASRGQAYNEQFF
j_call: TRBJ2-7; clone_size: many; v_call: TRBV28; d_call: TRBD2; cdr3_length: 17; cdr3_nt: TGTGCCAGCAGTTTAAGACGGACTAGCCGACGGGGAGACGAGCAGTACTTC; cdr3_aa: CASSLRRTSRRGDEQYF
j_call: TRBJ2-7; clone_size: many; v_call: TRBV7-2; d_call: .; cdr3_length: 13; cdr3_nt: TGTGCCAGCAGCTACCAATCGGTCGGTGAGCAGTACTTC; cdr3_aa: CASSYQSVGEQYF
j_call: TRBJ1-5; clone_size: many; v_call: TRBV19; d_call: .; cdr3_length: 15; cdr3_nt: TGTGCCAGTAGTATAGCCGGGGGAGACAATCAGCCCCAGCATTTT; cdr3_aa: CASSIAGGDNQPQHF
j_call: TRBJ2-1; clone_size: few; v_call: TRBV18; d_call: .; cdr3_length: 14; cdr3_nt: TGTGCCAGCTCGGATCAGGGTACCTACAATGAGCAGTTCTTC; cdr3_aa: CASSDQGTYNEQFF
j_call: TRBJ2-7; clone_size: .; v_call: TRBV5-5; d_call: .; cdr3_length: 13; cdr3_nt: TGTGCCAGCAGAGGGGGGACTTCCTACGAGCAGTACTTC; cdr3_aa: CASRGGTSYEQYF
j_call: TRBJ1-2; clone_size: .; v_call: TRBV28; d_call: .; cdr3_length: 13; cdr3_nt: TGTGCCAGCAGGTTCAGGGGCCACAATGGCTACACCTTC; cdr3_aa: CASRFRGHNGYTF
j_call: TRBJ2-3; clone_size: many; v_call: TRBV6-6; d_call: .; cdr3_length: 14; cdr3_nt: TGTGCCAGCAGTTACGTGGCGGGGGCGGATACGCAGTATTTT; cdr3_aa: CASSYVAGADTQYF
j_call: TRBJ2-7; clone_size: many; v_call: TRBV6-5; d_call: .; cdr3_length: 14; cdr3_nt: TGTGCCAGCAGTTACACCAGGGATTCCTACGAGCAGTACTTC; cdr3_aa: CASSYTRDSYEQYF
j_call: TRBJ2-7; clone_size: many; v_call: TRBV5-1; d_call: .; cdr3_length: 16; cdr3_nt: TGCGCCAGCAGCTTGCGTACAGGACGTTCTGACTACGAGCAGTACTTC; cdr3_aa: CASSLRTGRSDYEQYF
j_call: TRBJ1-2; clone_size: few; v_call: TRBV12-3/TRBV12-4; d_call: .; cdr3_length: 11; cdr3_nt: TGTGCCAGCAGGGTCCTTGGGGGCTACACCTTC; cdr3_aa: CASRVLGGYTF
j_call: TRBJ2-1; clone_size: once; v_call: TRBV14; d_call: TRBD2; cdr3_length: 16; cdr3_nt: TGTGCCAGCAGCGAAGCGGGAGGGCCCCCTTACAATGAGCAGTTCTTC; cdr3_aa: CASSEAGGPPYNEQFF
j_call: TRBJ2-5; clone_size: few; v_call: TRBV6-5; d_call: TRBD1; cdr3_length: 15; cdr3_nt: TGTGCCAGCAGTTACGGGGACAGGGTTTTGGAGACCCAGTACTTC; cdr3_aa: CASSYGDRVLETQYF
j_call: TRBJ1-1; clone_size: many; v_call: TRBV5-1; d_call: TRBD1; cdr3_length: 15; cdr3_nt: TGCGCCAGCAGCTCTAACAGGGGGCGGAGCACTGAAGCTTTCTTT; cdr3_aa: CASSSNRGRSTEAFF
j_call: TRBJ1-1; clone_size: .; v_call: TRBV7-2; d_call: .; cdr3_length: 13; cdr3_nt: TGTGCCAGCAGCTTACTTGCCGGGGCTGAAGCTTTCTTT; cdr3_aa: CASSLLAGAEAFF
j_call: TRBJ2-2; clone_size: many; v_call: TRBV7-2; d_call: .; cdr3_length: 15; cdr3_nt: TGTGCCAGCAGCTTAAGGACTTTAAACACCGGGGAGCTGTTTTTT; cdr3_aa: CASSLRTLNTGELFF
j_call: TRBJ1-1; clone_size: many; v_call: TRBV15; d_call: .; cdr3_length: 16; cdr3_nt: TGTGCCACCAGCAGAGATTCGGAACACCTGAACACTGAAGCTTTCTTT; cdr3_aa: CATSRDSEHLNTEAFF
j_call: TRBJ2-7; clone_size: many; v_call: TRBV2; d_call: .; cdr3_length: 15; cdr3_nt: TGTGCCAGCAGAGTCCCGGGACTCACTCCCTACGAGCAGTACTTC; cdr3_aa: CASRVPGLTPYEQYF
j_call: TRBJ1-5; clone_size: many; v_call: TRBV2; d_call: TRBD1; cdr3_length: 15; cdr3_nt: TGTGCCAGCAGTGGATGGGGACAGGAGGATCAGCCCCAGCATTTT; cdr3_aa: CASSGWGQEDQPQHF
j_call: TRBJ2-1; clone_size: .; v_call: TRBV2; d_call: TRBD2; cdr3_length: 15; cdr3_nt: TGTGCCAGCAGTGACAGAGCGGGATCCTACAATGAGCAGTTCTTC; cdr3_aa: CASSDRAGSYNEQFF
j_call: TRBJ1-6; clone_size: many; v_call: TRBV3-1; d_call: .; cdr3_length: 13; cdr3_nt: TGTGCCAGCAGCCAAGATATGAGTTCACCCCTCCACTTT; cdr3_aa: CASSQDMSSPLHF
j_call: TRBJ2-1; clone_size: many; v_call: TRBV29-1; d_call: TRBD2; cdr3_length: 15; cdr3_nt: TGCAGCGTCTCCCTGAGACTAGCGGGAGTTGTTGAGCAGTTCTTC; cdr3_aa: CSVSLRLAGVVEQFF
j_call: TRBJ2-7; clone_size: many; v_call: TRBV2; d_call: .; cdr3_length: 13; cdr3_nt: TGTGCCAGCAGTGAGGTTCGCTCGTCCTGGCAGTACTTC; cdr3_aa: CASSEVRSSWQYF
j_call: TRBJ2-2; clone_size: .; v_call: TRBV3-1; d_call: TRBD1; cdr3_length: 17; cdr3_nt: TGTGCCAGCAGCCCCAGAGGTGGCAGGGGGCTGACCGGGGAGCTGTTTTTT; cdr3_aa: CASSPRGGRGLTGELFF
j_call: TRBJ1-2; clone_size: .; v_call: TRBV28; d_call: .; cdr3_length: 13; cdr3_nt: TGTGCCAGCAGGGTCTCACGTGCCTATGGCTACACCTTC; cdr3_aa: CASRVSRAYGYTF
j_call: TRBJ2-1; clone_size: many; v_call: TRBV2; d_call: TRBD2; cdr3_length: 16; cdr3_nt: TGTGCCAGCAGTGTGACTAGCGTTAGCTCCTACAATGAGCAGTTCTTC; cdr3_aa: CASSVTSVSSYNEQFF
j_call: TRBJ2-1; clone_size: many; v_call: TRBV19; d_call: TRBD1; cdr3_length: 15; cdr3_nt: TGTGCCAGTAGTATTCGACAGGGGAAATACAATGAGCAGTTCTTC; cdr3_aa: CASSIRQGKYNEQFF
j_call: TRBJ1-1; clone_size: once; v_call: TRBV19; d_call: .; cdr3_length: 15; cdr3_nt: TGTGCCAGTAGTTTCCGCGGCGAGACCGAAACTGAAGCTTTCTTT; cdr3_aa: CASSFRGETETEAFF
j_call: TRBJ2-2; clone_size: few; v_call: TRBV18; d_call: TRBD2; cdr3_length: 18; cdr3_nt: TGTGCCAGCTCACCGCTGTTGCCTAGCGGGATAACGACCGGGGAGCTGTTTTTT; cdr3_aa: CASSPLLPSGITTGELFF
j_call: TRBJ2-3; clone_size: many; v_call: TRBV27; d_call: .; cdr3_length: 16; cdr3_nt: TGTGCCAGCAGTTCTGTGGGGGCGGGAGAGGAAGATACGCAGTATTTT; cdr3_aa: CASSSVGAGEEDTQYF
j_call: TRBJ1-1; clone_size: many; v_call: TRBV19; d_call: .; cdr3_length: 12; cdr3_nt: TGTGCCAGTAGTTGGTCACGACCTGCAGCTTTCTTT; cdr3_aa: CASSWSRPAAFF
j_call: TRBJ1-2; clone_size: once; v_call: TRBV9; d_call: .; cdr3_length: 14; cdr3_nt: TGTGCCAGCAGCGTAGCTGGCGGTGGCAGCTACTACACCTTC; cdr3_aa: CASSVAGGGSYYTF
j_call: TRBJ2-6; clone_size: many; v_call: TRBV11-2; d_call: .; cdr3_length: 16; cdr3_nt: TGTGCCAGCAGCCCCTTTCTGAGCCCTGGGGCCAACGTCCTGACTTTC; cdr3_aa: CASSPFLSPGANVLTF
j_call: TRBJ2-1; clone_size: few; v_call: TRBV24-1; d_call: TRBD1; cdr3_length: 16; cdr3_nt: TGTGCCACCAGTGACTATACCGGGACAGGGGGTAGTGAGCAGTTCTTC; cdr3_aa: CATSDYTGTGGSEQFF
j_call: TRBJ2-1; clone_size: many; v_call: TRBV27; d_call: TRBD1; cdr3_length: 15; cdr3_nt: TGTGCCAGCAGTTGGACAGGGGGCGAGTACAATGAGCAGTTCTTC; cdr3_aa: CASSWTGGEYNEQFF
j_call: TRBJ1-1; clone_size: .; v_call: TRBV4-1; d_call: .; cdr3_length: 14; cdr3_nt: TGCGCCAGCAGCCAAGATAGCAAGGGTAATGAAGCTTTCTTT; cdr3_aa: CASSQDSKGNEAFF
j_call: TRBJ2-2; clone_size: many; v_call: TRBV2; d_call: .; cdr3_length: 15; cdr3_nt: TGTGCCAGCAGTCCGGGACATGCGAACACCGGGGAGCTGTTTTTT; cdr3_aa: CASSPGHANTGELFF
j_call: TRBJ2-3; clone_size: .; v_call: TRBV30; d_call: TRBD2; cdr3_length: 13; cdr3_nt: TGTGCCTTCACTGGCGGGAGTGCAGATACGCAGTATTTT; cdr3_aa: CAFTGGSADTQYF
j_call: TRBJ2-3; clone_size: few; v_call: TRBV18; d_call: TRBD2; cdr3_length: 17; cdr3_nt: TGTGCCAGCTCACAGCCCCCCCTGCTAGCGGGAACAGATACGCAGTATTTT; cdr3_aa: CASSQPPLLAGTDTQYF
j_call: TRBJ1-1; clone_size: many; v_call: TRBV6-2/TRBV6-3; d_call: .; cdr3_length: 16; cdr3_nt: TGTGCCAGCAGTTACAGATACGGGGTTGCTATCACTGAAGCTTTCTTT; cdr3_aa: CASSYRYGVAITEAFF
j_call: TRBJ2-6; clone_size: few; v_call: TRBV5-4; d_call: .; cdr3_length: 17; cdr3_nt: TGTGCCAGCCAACAGGGTGGGGTATGGGTTGGGGCCAACGTCCTGACTTTC; cdr3_aa: CASQQGGVWVGANVLTF
j_call: TRBJ2-6; clone_size: few; v_call: TRBV28; d_call: TRBD1; cdr3_length: 16; cdr3_nt: TGTGCCAGCAGTCGGGACAGGCTCTCTGGGGCCAACGTCCTGACTTTC; cdr3_aa: CASSRDRLSGANVLTF
j_call: TRBJ2-4; clone_size: .; v_call: TRBV28; d_call: .; cdr3_length: 13; cdr3_nt: TGTGCCAGCAGGGTTGGAGCCAAAAACATTCAGTACTTC; cdr3_aa: CASRVGAKNIQYF
j_call: TRBJ2-7; clone_size: .; v_call: TRBV6-5; d_call: TRBD1; cdr3_length: 17; cdr3_nt: TGTGCCAGCAGTTACGACATTCCGGGACAGGGGACCTACGAGCAGTACTTC; cdr3_aa: CASSYDIPGQGTYEQYF
j_call: TRBJ1-4; clone_size: few; v_call: TRBV20-1; d_call: .; cdr3_length: 14; cdr3_nt: TGCAGTGCTAGAACAGGGATCACTAATGAAAAACTGTTTTTT; cdr3_aa: CSARTGITNEKLFF
j_call: TRBJ2-7; clone_size: few; v_call: TRBV3-1; d_call: .; cdr3_length: 15; cdr3_nt: TGTGCCAGCAGCCAATCTAACCATCTGGGATACGAGCAGTACTTC; cdr3_aa: CASSQSNHLGYEQYF
j_call: TRBJ2-1; clone_size: few; v_call: TRBV28; d_call: TRBD1; cdr3_length: 14; cdr3_nt: TGTGCCTCCCCCAAAGGGGCACAGGGGTATGAGCAGTTCTTC; cdr3_aa: CASPKGAQGYEQFF
j_call: TRBJ2-5; clone_size: many; v_call: TRBV3-1; d_call: TRBD2; cdr3_length: 16; cdr3_nt: TGTGCCAGCAGCCAAGAGACTAGCGTGGCGAGGGAGACCCAGTACTTC; cdr3_aa: CASSQETSVARETQYF
j_call: TRBJ1-3; clone_size: .; v_call: TRBV24-1; d_call: .; cdr3_length: 14; cdr3_nt: TGTGCCACCAGTGATTCGGCGGCTGGAAACACCATATATTTT; cdr3_aa: CATSDSAAGNTIYF
j_call: TRBJ2-1; clone_size: many; v_call: TRBV20-1; d_call: TRBD1; cdr3_length: 12; cdr3_nt: TGCAGTTCCGGGACAGGGTATAATGAGCAGTTCTTC; cdr3_aa: CSSGTGYNEQFF
j_call: TRBJ1-5; clone_size: .; v_call: TRBV12-3/TRBV12-4; d_call: .; cdr3_length: 17; cdr3_nt: TGTGCCAGCAGTGAAGTAGGGACCGTATTCGTCAATCAGCCCCAGCATTTT; cdr3_aa: CASSEVGTVFVNQPQHF